This T cell receptor (beta chain) came from a study of CD8+ T cells in alopecia areata. On the study more broadly: Tofacitinib administration to treated patients was oral, at 5 to 10 mg twice daily.

V was pared by 6 bases and J by 0 bases, with 11 bases of the junction left unmatched. CDR1 is SGHRS and CDR2 is YFSETQ in the germline V gene. The CDR3 sequence is 16 residues long. This clone was picked up a small number of times. Extraction and reverse transcription of RNA yielded cDNA as the sequencing template. Some clones are missing from TCRdb's copy, which holds only in-frame ones; the method was immunoSEQ multiplex PCR. The repertoire holds fewer than 200,000 clones, with 65% to 75% as singletons. The receptor was isolated from a human donor with alopecia areata. Sequenced here: CD8+ T cells sorted from blood, sampled at week 0. This chain links TRBV5-1 with TRBJ2-7, with 8 bases identical to TRBD2. The CDR3 loop is CASTLSGGRSSYEQYF. The CDR3, as DNA: TGCGCCAGCACCCTCAGCGGGGGCCGCAGCTCCTACGAGCAGTACTTC.